What follows are 12 T cell receptor beta chains derived from one specimen sequenced in a study of identical twins. TCRdb re-called the 5' RACE reads through MiXCR, storing one row per CDR3 protein. The table lists approximately 600,000 distinct CDR3 sequences, just under 10% of them singletons, with 2.5% to 3.5% in the top ten. Separately, the same data were catalogued under a study of yellow fever vaccine responses in identical twins.

Sequenced material: PBMCs. The receptors shown here come from a young woman in good health.

This chain uses TRBV7-8 with TRBJ1-1; D remains unclear. V was pared by 2 bases and J by 1 base, with 8 bases between. The CDR3 totals 14 residues. Germline V gene data show CDR1 as SGHVS and CDR2 as FQNEAQ. The CDR3 here is CASSLQTQNTEAFF. The CDR3 region has the DNA TGTGCCAGCAGCTTACAGACCCAGAACACTGAAGCTTTCTTT.

Many counts were recorded for this clonotype. The DNA for the CDR3 is TGTGCCAGCAGCATTACTACCTCCTCCGCCCCAGATACGCAGTATTTT. It specifies CASSITTSSAPDTQYF. The V call is TRBV7-9, the J call TRBJ2-3; D remains unclear. Germline values: CDR1 SEHNR, CDR2 FQNEAQ (reference sequence). The V gene lost 5 bases and the J gene lost 4 bases, with 19 bases spanning the gap. The CDR3 length is 16 residues.

J is TRBJ1-1 and V is TRBV6-5; 8 nucleotides line up with TRBD1. This CDR3 has 17 amino acids. Unmatched junction bases numbered 12, after V lost 4 bases and J lost 2 bases. The germline gives CDR1 MNHEY, CDR2 SVGAGI. CDR3 protein: CASSWAPQGEDNTEAFF. In DNA form, the CDR3 reads TGTGCCAGCAGTTGGGCACCACAGGGGGAGGATAACACTGAAGCTTTCTTT.

This clonotype showed up many times. V gene TRBV6-1 combines with J gene TRBJ1-1, with a possible D match to TRBD1 (5 bases). V lost 6 bases, J lost 0 bases, and 11 bases lay in between. The CDR3 is 14 residues long. Germline loops: CDR1 MNHNS, CDR2 SASEGT. The CDR3 sequence is CASSRQTMNTEAFF. The CDR3 coding sequence is TGTGCCAGCAGCCGACAGACCATGAACACTGAAGCTTTCTTT.

There are many counts of this clonotype. V gene TRBV20-1 combines with J gene TRBJ2-7, with D possibly TRBD1 on 6 matching bases. The CDR3 has 14 amino acids. V was pared by 0 bases and J by 0 bases, with 9 bases between. Per germline, CDR1 DFQATT and CDR2 SNEGSKA (reference sequence). The CDR3 DNA follows: TGCAGTGCTAGAGAGGGGACACTCTCCTACGAGCAGTACTTC. It yields the protein CSAREGTLSYEQYF.

This clonotype was observed many times. The rearrangement uses TRBV11-2 and TRBJ2-1; D call uncertain. The germline V gene encodes CDR1 SGHAT and CDR2 FQNNGV. The CDR3 consists of 16 residues. Trimming took 1 base from V and 2 from J, leaving 12 bases between them. CDR3 amino acids: CASSLVAGDPYNEQFF. The CDR3 DNA reads TGTGCCAGCAGCTTAGTGGCAGGTGATCCCTACAATGAGCAGTTCTTC.

The chain has TRBV19 and TRBJ2-7; D may be TRBD1 (5 bases). Germline V gives CDR1 LNHDA, CDR2 SQIVND (reference sequence). The CDR3 covers 15 residues. Deletions cut 3 bases from V and 6 bases from J, with 18 bases between. CDR3 bases: TGTGCCAGTAGTATCGTTTCGGCAGGGAATATCGAGCAGTACTTC. Its protein is CASSIVSAGNIEQYF.

This clonotype was seen ten or more times. The chain recombines TRBV15 with TRBJ1-2, with D uncertain. V was trimmed by 0 bases and J by 2 bases, leaving 4 bases between them. CDR3 size: 13 residues. Germline V gene lookup returns CDR1 LNHNV and CDR2 YYDKDF (reference sequence). The CDR3 is CATSRDLNYGYTF. DNA for the CDR3: TGTGCCACCAGCAGAGATTTAAACTATGGCTACACCTTC.

This clonotype came up many times. The chain uses TRBV5-4 and TRBJ2-1; 10 positions match TRBD2. The junction had 7 bases not matched to a gene; V was cut back by 4 bases and J by 9 bases. The CDR3 contains 14 residues. Germline V gene lookup returns CDR1 SGHNT and CDR2 YYREEE (reference sequence). CDR3 nucleotides: TGTGCCAGCAGCGGAGCGGGAGGGCCTATTGAGCAGTTCTTC. It codes for CASSGAGGPIEQFF.

The V call is TRBV5-1, the J call TRBJ2-5; D is possibly TRBD2 (6 bases). V lost 3 bases to trimming and J lost 7 bases, with 13 bases between them. CDR3 size: 13 residues. CDR1 and CDR2 (germline): SGHRS, YFSETQ. DNA for the CDR3: TGCGCCAGCAGCTCCGGACTAATGGGGACCCAGTACTTC. Its translation is CASSSGLMGTQYF.

This rearrangement joins TRBV24-1 to TRBJ2-6; D is perhaps TRBD2 (6 bases). The CDR3 consists of 14 residues. V dropped 8 bases and J dropped 0 bases, with 7 bases sitting between them. Per the germline V gene, CDR1 is KGHDR and CDR2 is SFDVKD. CDR3 DNA: TGTGCCACCAACGGGGGCTCTGGGGCCAACGTCCTGACTTTC. It yields the protein CATNGGSGANVLTF.

The chain links TRBV7-2 to TRBJ2-3; tentatively, D is TRBD1 (5 bases). V dropped 5 bases and J dropped 4 bases, with 16 bases sitting between them. Germline loops: CDR1 SGHTA, CDR2 FQGNSA. This CDR3 comprises 15 residues. CDR3 amino acids: CASSPRPRVADTQYF. The CDR3 DNA reads as TGTGCCAGCAGCCCTCGTCCCAGGGTAGCAGATACGCAGTATTTT.